The rows below give T cell receptor beta chains drawn from one sample of a study of blood T cell repertoires in COVID-19. Using immunoSEQ multiplex PCR, the repertoire was profiled, and TCRdb retains in-frame clones only, with some absent. The data contain 350,000 to 450,000 clones, approximately 89% of them singletons. The sequencing sample was made of PBMCs or T cells enriched from blood (not recorded which). These receptors were obtained from a woman aged 40 to 55 who had been exposed to COVID-19. Each CDR3 is given with its conserved first and last residue. Each record gives: J gene, clone size, D gene, V gene, CDR3 DNA, CDR3 protein. The D gene is left open where the match is weak. A row's size may be missing; if present it is once, few, many or a size class.

J: TRBJ2-7
size: once
D: TRBD1
V: TRBV29-1
DNA: TGCAGCGTAAGAGAGACAGGGGGAGGTAGTCCCTACGAGCAGTACTTC
CDR3: CSVRETGGGSPYEQYF

J: TRBJ2-7
size: -
D: -
V: TRBV30
DNA: TGTGCCTGGAGTGCAGGGTTGTACGAGCAGTACTTC
CDR3: CAWSAGLYEQYF

J: TRBJ2-1
size: few
D: TRBD1
V: TRBV4-1
DNA: TGCGCCAGCAGCCGGACAGGATTAGGAGAGCAGTTCTTC
CDR3: CASSRTGLGEQFF

J: TRBJ2-3
size: -
D: -
V: TRBV12-3/TRBV12-4
DNA: TGTGCCAGCAGTTTACATACAGATACGCAGTATTTT
CDR3: CASSLHTDTQYF

J: TRBJ1-2
size: -
D: -
V: TRBV20-1
DNA: TGCAGTGCTAGTCCCCTCAGCGGGGGGGACTATGGCTACACCTTC
CDR3: CSASPLSGGDYGYTF

J: TRBJ2-1
size: -
D: TRBD2
V: TRBV7-3
DNA: TGTGCCAGCAGCGAGACTAGCGGGGCGGGCTACAATGAGCAGTTCTTC
CDR3: CASSETSGAGYNEQFF

J: TRBJ1-2
size: once
D: -
V: TRBV21-1
DNA: TGTGCCAGCAGCTCACCGGGACAGGGGGCTCTTCCTTCTAACTATGGCTACACCTTC
CDR3: CASSSPGQGALPSNYGYTF

J: TRBJ1-6
size: -
D: -
V: TRBV21-1
DNA: TGTGCCAGCAGCATGGCCCAGACAGGTGTGTCCTCGTGGTCACCCCTCCACTTT
CDR3: CASSMAQTGVSSWSPLHF

J: TRBJ1-2
size: -
D: -
V: TRBV12-3/TRBV12-4
DNA: TGTGCCAGCAGTTTAACGGGCTATGGCTACACCTTC
CDR3: CASSLTGYGYTF

J: TRBJ1-3
size: -
D: -
V: TRBV27
DNA: TGTGCCAGCAGTTTAATCCTGGGAAACACCATATATTTT
CDR3: CASSLILGNTIYF

J: TRBJ1-4
size: -
D: -
V: TRBV14
DNA: TGTGCCAGCAGCTCCCTTGTGGGGGCTGGGGAAAAACTGTTTTTT
CDR3: CASSSLVGAGEKLFF

J: TRBJ1-5
size: -
D: -
V: TRBV6-6
DNA: TGTGCCAGCAGTTACCGATCGGGGGGGCCCCAGCATTTT
CDR3: CASSYRSGGPQHF

J: TRBJ1-1
size: -
D: TRBD1
V: TRBV28
DNA: TGTGCCAGCAGACCTGGACAGGGGGCGGCCACTGAAGCTTTCTTT
CDR3: CASRPGQGAATEAFF

J: TRBJ1-2
size: -
D: -
V: TRBV7-2
DNA: TGTGCCAGCAGCTTACAGAGGCAGGGGTATGGCTACACCTTC
CDR3: CASSLQRQGYGYTF

J: TRBJ1-5
size: -
D: -
V: TRBV13
DNA: TGTGCCAGCAGCTTAGCTCGGGGGCCCCAGCATTTT
CDR3: CASSLARGPQHF

J: TRBJ1-2
size: -
D: -
V: TRBV18
DNA: TGTGCCAGCTCTTCGGGTCAGCCTTATGGCTACACCTTC
CDR3: CASSSGQPYGYTF

J: TRBJ1-6
size: -
D: -
V: TRBV5-1
DNA: TGCGCCAGCAGCTTTCAAGGGGTCAATTCACCCCTCCACTTT
CDR3: CASSFQGVNSPLHF

J: TRBJ1-2
size: -
D: -
V: TRBV5-4
DNA: TGTGCCAGCAGCTTGCGGTTGGGGGCCTATGGCTACACCTTC
CDR3: CASSLRLGAYGYTF

J: TRBJ1-2
size: -
D: TRBD1
V: TRBV12-3/TRBV12-4
DNA: TGTGCCAGCAGTTTATTAGGGGGCTTGGGCTACACCTTC
CDR3: CASSLLGGLGYTF

J: TRBJ1-2
size: -
D: -
V: TRBV20-1
DNA: TGCAGTGCTAGTAGCCGGGGAACCTATGGCTACACCTTC
CDR3: CSASSRGTYGYTF

J: TRBJ1-2
size: -
D: -
V: TRBV5-6
DNA: TGTGCCAGCAGCTTGGAAAGACGGTCCTTGGGCGGCTACACCTTC
CDR3: CASSLERRSLGGYTF

J: TRBJ1-2
size: -
D: -
V: TRBV7-8
DNA: TGTGCCAGCAGCCCGCAGGGTCACTATGGCTACACCTTC
CDR3: CASSPQGHYGYTF

J: TRBJ2-1
size: -
D: TRBD2
V: TRBV5-1
DNA: TGCGCCAGCAGCTTTGGCGGGAGCTCCTACAATGAACAGTTCTTC
CDR3: CASSFGGSSYNEQFF

J: TRBJ2-1
size: -
D: TRBD2
V: TRBV7-3
DNA: TGTGCCAGCAGCCCCGCCGGGACTAGCACGTACAATGAGCAGTTCTTC
CDR3: CASSPAGTSTYNEQFF

J: TRBJ2-1
size: -
D: -
V: TRBV2
DNA: TGTGCCAGCAACGACAGGTACAATGAGCAGTTCTTC
CDR3: CASNDRYNEQFF

J: TRBJ1-3
size: -
D: -
V: TRBV7-8
DNA: TGTGCCAGCAGCCGCCGGGAGGCTGGAAACACCATATATTTT
CDR3: CASSRREAGNTIYF

J: TRBJ2-7
size: -
D: TRBD1
V: TRBV27
DNA: TGTGCCAGCAGTTTAGGTCCCGGGACAGGCTCCTACGAGCAGTACTTC
CDR3: CASSLGPGTGSYEQYF

J: TRBJ1-1
size: -
D: TRBD1
V: TRBV19
DNA: TGTGCCAGTACCACAGGGGGTGGCACTGAAGCTTTCTTT
CDR3: CASTTGGGTEAFF

J: TRBJ1-5
size: -
D: TRBD1
V: TRBV18
DNA: TGTGCCAGCTCGCTAACAGGGGGATGGGATAGCAATCAGCCCCAGCATTTT
CDR3: CASSLTGGWDSNQPQHF

J: TRBJ2-7
size: -
D: TRBD1
V: TRBV7-2
DNA: TGTGCCAGCAGCGAAGGGGGGACAGGCTCCTACGAGCAGTACTTC
CDR3: CASSEGGTGSYEQYF

J: TRBJ1-2
size: once
D: -
V: TRBV18
DNA: TGTGCCAGCTCACTCCACAAGGAGAACTATGGCTACACCTTC
CDR3: CASSLHKENYGYTF

J: TRBJ1-2
size: -
D: -
V: TRBV19
DNA: TGTGCCAGTAGTATCGCGGAGGCGGGCTACACCTTC
CDR3: CASSIAEAGYTF

J: TRBJ1-2
size: -
D: -
V: TRBV19
DNA: TGTGCCGTGTCCGGCGCGGATAACTATGGCTACACCTTC
CDR3: CAVSGADNYGYTF

J: TRBJ1-4
size: -
D: -
V: TRBV7-9
DNA: TGTGCCAGCAGCCCAGGACTGTCTTTTTCTAATGAAAAACTGTTTTTT
CDR3: CASSPGLSFSNEKLFF

J: TRBJ1-1
size: few
D: TRBD1
V: TRBV30
DNA: TGTGCCGGACGGAGGGACAGCCTCCCGGACACTGAAGCTTTCTTT
CDR3: CAGRRDSLPDTEAFF

J: TRBJ1-3
size: -
D: TRBD1
V: TRBV6-8
DNA: TGTGCCAGCAGTTCGGACAGGGGTCCCAGCTCTGGAAACACCATATATTTT
CDR3: CASSSDRGPSSGNTIYF

J: TRBJ2-3
size: -
D: -
V: TRBV12-3/TRBV12-4
DNA: TGTGCCAGCAGATACACAGATACGCAGTATTTT
CDR3: CASRYTDTQYF

J: TRBJ1-2
size: -
D: -
V: TRBV7-8
DNA: TGTGCCAGCATCCCCGGAAGGGGACAAAGTAACTATGGCTACACCTTC
CDR3: CASIPGRGQSNYGYTF

J: TRBJ1-6
size: -
D: -
V: TRBV5-4
DNA: TGTGCCAGCAGCTTGGGTGGCGGCAGTATGAATTCACCCCTCCACTTT
CDR3: CASSLGGGSMNSPLHF

J: TRBJ1-3
size: -
D: TRBD1
V: TRBV30
DNA: TGTGCCTGGAGTTTGACAGGGCCCGGAAACACCATATATTTT
CDR3: CAWSLTGPGNTIYF

J: TRBJ1-5
size: -
D: -
V: TRBV5-1
DNA: TGCGCCAGCAGCTTTGTAGGGGGGGGTCAGCCCCAGCATTTT
CDR3: CASSFVGGGQPQHF

J: TRBJ2-7
size: few
D: -
V: TRBV19
DNA: TGTGCCAGTAGTATATCCACCCTAAGTAGCTACGAGCAGTACTTC
CDR3: CASSISTLSSYEQYF

J: TRBJ1-1
size: once
D: -
V: TRBV6-2/TRBV6-3
DNA: TGTGCCAGCAGTTCCGGGACAACGAAACCCAGGTGGGCTTTCTTT
CDR3: CASSSGTTKPRWAFF

J: TRBJ2-3
size: -
D: TRBD1
V: TRBV18
DNA: TGTGCCAGCTCACCACCATATGGACAGGGGGCCGATACGCAGTATTTT
CDR3: CASSPPYGQGADTQYF

J: TRBJ1-3
size: -
D: -
V: TRBV27
DNA: TGTGCCAGCAGTTTGCGGCGCTCTGGAAACACCATATATTTT
CDR3: CASSLRRSGNTIYF

J: TRBJ2-3
size: -
D: TRBD2
V: TRBV5-1
DNA: TGCGCCAGCAGCTTTGGCGGGACTAGCGGGAGGGTTCCAGATACGCAGTATTTT
CDR3: CASSFGGTSGRVPDTQYF

J: TRBJ1-1
size: -
D: -
V: TRBV19
DNA: TGTGCCAGTTTCCTAAAGGGGAAAAGGGACACTGAAGCTTTCTTT
CDR3: CASFLKGKRDTEAFF

J: TRBJ1-1
size: -
D: -
V: TRBV10-3
DNA: TGTGCCATCAGTATTCCCGGTGGCACTGAAGCTTTCTTT
CDR3: CAISIPGGTEAFF

J: TRBJ2-3
size: -
D: TRBD2
V: TRBV3-1/TRBV3-2
DNA: TGTGCCAGCAGCCGAGAAAGACTAGCGGGGGATCTGGATACGCAGTATTTT
CDR3: CASSRERLAGDLDTQYF